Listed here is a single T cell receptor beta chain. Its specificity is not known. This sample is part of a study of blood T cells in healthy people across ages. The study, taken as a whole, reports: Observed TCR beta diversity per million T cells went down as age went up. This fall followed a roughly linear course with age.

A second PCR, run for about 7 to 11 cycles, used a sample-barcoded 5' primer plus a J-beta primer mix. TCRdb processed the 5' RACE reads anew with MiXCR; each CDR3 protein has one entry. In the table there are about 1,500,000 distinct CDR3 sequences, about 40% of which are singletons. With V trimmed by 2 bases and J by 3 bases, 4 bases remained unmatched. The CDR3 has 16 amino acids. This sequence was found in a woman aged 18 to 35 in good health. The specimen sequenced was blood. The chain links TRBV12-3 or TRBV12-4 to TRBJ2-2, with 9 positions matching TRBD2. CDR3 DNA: TGTGCCAGCAGTTTACTAGCGGGGAGGGACACCGGGGAGCTGTTTTTT. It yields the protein CASSLLAGRDTGELFF.